These T cell receptor beta chains were read from a single sample in a study of control samples from healthy donors and cancer patients. The table came from immunoSEQ multiplex PCR; TCRdb's copy has only in-frame clones and leaves some out. The sample has about 110,000 clones, approximately 80% seen once. Source material: blood. Receptor source: a man aged 18 to 30 in good health. Both conserved end residues are trimmed from each CDR3. Each record gives: V gene, CDR3 protein.

TRBV6-6,ASSLQGSSGNTIY
TRBV6-5,ASMGARDGYT
TRBV2,ASRALGTELYT
TRBV2,ASSGLPTGAGELF
TRBV11-2,ASSPWDRDTEAF
TRBV4-1,ASSPTGGSYGYT
TRBV10-1,AGTSGRADTQY
TRBV25-1,ASSVSNTEAF
TRBV27,ASGSRGNTEAF
TRBV27,ASSFRRTDTQY
TRBV10-3,AISESKYKTASHEKLF
TRBV27,ASSLSAAGQGHRGEAF
TRBV9,ASSPNWGGTEAF
TRBV12-5,ASGSFTSLSHGYT
TRBV5-4,ASSFLGDETQY
TRBV4-1,ASSQPGTAYGYT
TRBV9,ASSGGRLHEKLF
TRBV24-1,ATSDSQRGGSYNEQF
TRBV28,ASTTQGFYGYT
TRBV24-1,ATSDPGTGYGYT